This TCR beta chain was recorded in a study of vaccination and CD4 T cells after COVID-19. Trimming cost V 2 bases and J 1 base, with 9 bases left between them. The CDR3 is made up of 14 amino acids. Germline-derived CDR1 and CDR2 are SGHTA and FQGNSA. The count of this clonotype is one. Its antigen is not identified. Indicated treatment: approximately 11-day PBMC culture with coronavirus spike peptide pools or control peptides (ViraFEST assay). Scientists ran DNA taken from cultured CD4+ T cells through the Oncomine TCR Beta short-read assay for sequencing. In this case, cultured CD4+ T cells provided the extracted genomic DNA. Each CDR3 protein gets one entry after TCRdb re-called the PCR reads with MiXCR. The sample holds about 20,000 distinct CDR3 sequences, over 45% seen once.

The genes are TRBV7-2 and TRBJ2-7; D is possibly TRBD1 (6 bases). The clonotype comes from a human donor with COVID-19. The sequencing input was cultured CD4+ T cells from blood. In nucleotides, the CDR3 is TGTGCCAGCAGCTTAAACAGGGTTTCCTACGAGCAGTACTTC. Protein product: CASSLNRVSYEQYF.